This is a list of T cell receptor beta chains from one sample in a study of neoadjuvant anti-PD-1 for oral cavity cancer. Repertoires were generated with immunoSEQ multiplex PCR, while TCRdb's copy carries only in-frame clones and drops some. The data hold more than 10,000 clones, with about 62% observed a single time. The sequencing here drew on PBMCs, taken before nivolumab (anti-PD-1) treatment. These receptors all stem from a person aged 40 to 85 with oral cavity squamous cell carcinoma. The CDR3 runs from the conserved cysteine through the conserved F or W.

J gene: TRBJ2-5; V gene: TRBV5-4; CDR3 protein: CASSLTGGGSGRKETQYF
J gene: TRBJ1-1; V gene: TRBV10-1; CDR3 protein: CASSETGGGTEAFF
J gene: TRBJ2-6; V gene: TRBV5-1; CDR3 protein: CASSSLLGGSGANVLTF
J gene: TRBJ1-1; V gene: TRBV7-2; CDR3 protein: CASSVPGYAFF
J gene: TRBJ2-7; V gene: TRBV27; CDR3 protein: CASSSRYEQYF
J gene: TRBJ2-1; V gene: TRBV7-9; CDR3 protein: CASSLNNEQFF
J gene: TRBJ2-1; V gene: TRBV28; CDR3 protein: CASSSFWTATGGYEQFF
J gene: TRBJ1-3; V gene: TRBV15; CDR3 protein: CATSRGGTGNTIYF
J gene: TRBJ2-5; V gene: TRBV2; CDR3 protein: CASSGNSGDQETQYF
J gene: TRBJ2-5; V gene: TRBV5-4; CDR3 protein: CASSLVDVPETQYF
J gene: TRBJ1-2; V gene: TRBV6-4; CDR3 protein: CASSVSIGQGHGYTF
J gene: TRBJ1-2; V gene: TRBV4-1; CDR3 protein: CASSQDFWGYTF
J gene: TRBJ1-1; V gene: TRBV7-8; CDR3 protein: CASRGGWRMNTEAFF
J gene: TRBJ2-1; V gene: TRBV9; CDR3 protein: CASSVGLAERGQFF
J gene: TRBJ2-1; V gene: TRBV7-8; CDR3 protein: CASSIQGNEQFF
J gene: TRBJ1-1; V gene: TRBV2; CDR3 protein: CASSDARGRAEAFF
J gene: TRBJ2-7; V gene: TRBV19; CDR3 protein: CASTSGRLFYEQYF
J gene: TRBJ1-2; V gene: TRBV2; CDR3 protein: CASSSGAFGSYTF
J gene: TRBJ1-2; V gene: TRBV19; CDR3 protein: CASSPKVGGGGGYTF
J gene: TRBJ1-5; V gene: TRBV11-2; CDR3 protein: CASSLDWTGSQPQHF
J gene: TRBJ2-5; V gene: TRBV6-1; CDR3 protein: CASSERGTGIQETQYF
J gene: TRBJ2-1; V gene: TRBV28; CDR3 protein: CALNQGGHEQFF
J gene: TRBJ1-1; V gene: TRBV5-4; CDR3 protein: CASSAGHPEAFF
J gene: TRBJ1-1; V gene: TRBV5-6; CDR3 protein: CASSPGTAGRGAFF
J gene: TRBJ2-2; V gene: TRBV5-1; CDR3 protein: CASSLSTSGSAGELFF
J gene: TRBJ1-2; V gene: TRBV29-1; CDR3 protein: CSVDYTGGASGYTF
J gene: TRBJ1-2; V gene: TRBV11-2; CDR3 protein: CASSPQTGSGYTF
J gene: TRBJ2-2; V gene: TRBV29-1; CDR3 protein: CSGTGGTGELFF
J gene: TRBJ2-1; V gene: TRBV7-3; CDR3 protein: CASSRSSGSSYNEQFF
J gene: TRBJ1-2; V gene: TRBV7-8; CDR3 protein: CASSFEGYGYTF
J gene: TRBJ2-1; V gene: TRBV5-5; CDR3 protein: CASSIPSGGAYNEQFF
J gene: TRBJ2-7; V gene: TRBV15; CDR3 protein: CATSRGWGEGSYEQYF
J gene: TRBJ2-7; V gene: TRBV11-2; CDR3 protein: CASSKRGYEQYF
J gene: TRBJ1-2; V gene: TRBV5-4; CDR3 protein: CASSPSRGYGYTF
J gene: TRBJ2-1; V gene: TRBV5-6; CDR3 protein: CASYRTSGTYNEQFF
J gene: TRBJ2-2; V gene: TRBV14; CDR3 protein: CASSIAGGSTGELFF
J gene: TRBJ1-1; V gene: TRBV6-1; CDR3 protein: CASSEGGPTEAFF
J gene: TRBJ2-3; V gene: TRBV4-1; CDR3 protein: CASSHRSAGGRSDTQYF
J gene: TRBJ1-1; V gene: TRBV29-1; CDR3 protein: CSVGNTEAFF
J gene: TRBJ1-1; V gene: TRBV5-1; CDR3 protein: CASDTGTANTEAFF
J gene: TRBJ1-2; V gene: TRBV19; CDR3 protein: CASSINRNYGYTF
J gene: TRBJ2-5; V gene: TRBV2; CDR3 protein: CASNPSGGEGETQYF
J gene: TRBJ2-3; V gene: TRBV5-1; CDR3 protein: CASSSRETDTQYF
J gene: TRBJ1-6; V gene: TRBV11-3; CDR3 protein: CASSLLPFTRDPNSPLHF
J gene: TRBJ2-7; V gene: TRBV6-1; CDR3 protein: CASSVLAGVGEQYF
J gene: TRBJ2-4; V gene: TRBV4-1; CDR3 protein: CASSQAPSGAKNIQYF
J gene: TRBJ2-7; V gene: TRBV7-9; CDR3 protein: CASSSSIWTGGGQYF
J gene: TRBJ2-2; V gene: TRBV29-1; CDR3 protein: CSAPGQGTGELFF
J gene: TRBJ1-5; V gene: TRBV5-5; CDR3 protein: CASSLMDQPQHF
J gene: TRBJ2-7; V gene: TRBV7-9; CDR3 protein: CASSPWAGDVNEQYF
J gene: TRBJ1-2; V gene: TRBV4-1; CDR3 protein: CASSRDPGQRSYGYTF
J gene: TRBJ1-2; V gene: TRBV28; CDR3 protein: CASSKGGLLSYTF